This TCR beta chain originates from a study of control samples from healthy donors and cancer patients. V shed 3 bases and J shed 7 bases, with 15 bases lying between them. This CDR3 comprises 14 residues. Germline V gene lookup returns CDR1 LGHNT and CDR2 FRNRAP. This clone was counted a few times. The method was immunoSEQ multiplex PCR; TCRdb's version includes in-frame clones alone and lacks a portion of them. The sample consists of approximately 60,000 clones, roughly nine tenths of them appearing once. The sequenced sample was PBMCs. The V call is TRBV12-5, the J call TRBJ1-2; no firm D call. The source is a woman between 50 and 59 years old with colorectal cancer. CDR3 residues: CASGLVGELSGYTF. The CDR3 nucleotides are TGTGCTAGTGGTTTAGTGGGAGAGCTGAGTGGCTACACCTTC.